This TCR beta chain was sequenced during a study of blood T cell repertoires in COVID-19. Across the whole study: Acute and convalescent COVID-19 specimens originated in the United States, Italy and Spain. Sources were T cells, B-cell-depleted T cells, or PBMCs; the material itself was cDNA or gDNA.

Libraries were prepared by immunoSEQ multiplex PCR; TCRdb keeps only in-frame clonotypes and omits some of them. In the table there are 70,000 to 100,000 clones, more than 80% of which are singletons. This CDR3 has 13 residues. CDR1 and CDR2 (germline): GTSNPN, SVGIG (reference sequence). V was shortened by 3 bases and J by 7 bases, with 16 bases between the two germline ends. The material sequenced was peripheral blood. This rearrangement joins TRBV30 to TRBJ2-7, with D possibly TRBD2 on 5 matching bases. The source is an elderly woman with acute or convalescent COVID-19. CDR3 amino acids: CAWRTDWDGEQYF. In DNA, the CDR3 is TGTGCCTGGAGGACGGACTGGGATGGGGAGCAGTACTTC.